These 31 T cell receptor beta chains came from one sample sequenced in a study of T cell repertoires in cytomegalovirus infection. Their antigens remain unidentified. TCRdb redid the calling of the reads with MiXCR, one entry per CDR3 protein. The table has some 900,000 distinct CDR3 sequences, less than 35% seen once; the top ten hold over 10%. The specimen comprised cultured CD8+ T cells from PBMCs, sampled from culture after CMV antigen stimulation. These receptors all stem from a human donor in good health (CMV status not recorded). Some clones in this sample may be carry-over from other donors' samples.

The rearrangement uses TRBV29-1 and TRBJ2-7, with 9 nucleotides matching TRBD1. The germline gives CDR1 SQVTM, CDR2 ANQGSEA. The CDR3 extends over 13 amino acids. V trimming: 7 bases; J trimming: 3 bases; junction bases outside the gene matches: 7. CDR3 sequence: CSAMSGQGYEQYF. The CDR3 bases are TGCAGCGCCATGTCGGGACAGGGCTACGAGCAGTACTTC.

V gene TRBV20-1 combines with J gene TRBJ1-2, with D perhaps matching TRBD1 (6 bases). The CDR3 sequence is 13 residues long. Germline V CDR1 and CDR2: DFQATT, SNEGSKA (reference sequence). Between the trimmed V and J ends, which lost 1 base and 8 bases, there was a span of 14 bases. CDR3 in amino acids: CSARGSGDSGYTF. CDR3 nucleotides: TGCAGTGCTAGAGGCTCAGGGGACTCGGGCTACACCTTC.

The chain uses TRBV24-1 and TRBJ2-5, with D possibly being TRBD2 (5 bases). Germline values: CDR1 KGHDR, CDR2 SFDVKD. V was clipped by 0 bases and J by 1 base, with 8 bases between them. This CDR3 comprises 15 residues. This CDR3 is CATSDLEGPQETQYF. CDR3 sequence (DNA): TGTGCCACCAGTGATTTGGAGGGTCCCCAAGAGACCCAGTACTTC.

The chain couples TRBV11-3 to TRBJ2-2, with D possibly TRBD1 on 5 matching bases. Germline values: CDR1 SGHNT, CDR2 YENEEA. This CDR3 has 16 residues. Trimming removed 5 bases from V and 0 bases from J, with 13 bases in between. The CDR3 protein is CASSQGWSPNTGELFF. The CDR3 nucleotides are TGTGCCAGCAGCCAGGGCTGGAGCCCGAACACCGGGGAGCTGTTTTTT.

Many counts were recorded for this clonotype. The V gene is TRBV5-4, the J gene TRBJ1-4; 7 nucleotides align to TRBD1. CDR1 is SGHNT and CDR2 is YYREEE in the germline V gene (reference sequence). The CDR3 is made up of 16 amino acids. The J segment lost 7 bases and the V segment lost 4 bases, leaving 13 bases of the junction unmatched. CDR3 coding DNA: TGTGCCAGCAGCGCTGGCCTGGGTACAGGGGTTGAAAAACTGTTTTTT. Translated: CASSAGLGTGVEKLFF.

A note on this clonotype: A much larger clone is a single base away; this may be a read error. This chain connects TRBV7-2 to TRBJ1-3; D is uncertain. Trimming removed 4 bases at V and 0 bases at J, with 13 bases between. CDR1 and CDR2 from the germline V gene are SGHTA and FQGNSA. The CDR3 runs 16 residues. In nucleotides, the CDR3 is TGTACCAGCAGCTCGCTAATCTCAGGCTCTGGAAACACCATATATTTT. Translating it yields CTSSSLISGSGNTIYF. Looking up the rest from reference TRBV7-2 and TRBJ1-3 gives the full variable domain: GAGVSQSPSNKVTEKGKDVELRCDPISGHTALYWYRQSLGQGLEFLIYFQGNSAPDKSGLPSDRFSAERTGGSVSTLTIQRTQQEDSAVYLCTSSSLISGSGNTIYFGEGSWLTVV.

This rearrangement joins TRBV6-1 to TRBJ2-7, with D possibly matching TRBD2 (7 bases). The CDR3 contains 14 residues. The germline CDR1 and CDR2 sequences are MNHNS and SASEGT. The V end was cut by 10 bases, the J end by 3 bases, with 19 bases between. The CDR3 reads CATVGGRTDYEQYV. The CDR3 DNA reads TGTGCCACCGTGGGGGGGCGGACCGACTACGAGCAGTACGTC.

This clonotype has just a few counts. The V and J genes are TRBV10-3 and TRBJ2-5; 9 nucleotides match TRBD1. V shed 6 bases, J shed 2 bases, and the junction held 13 bases outside the gene matches. The germline CDR1 and CDR2 sequences are ENHRY and SYGVKD. The CDR3 is 17 residues long. CDR3 nucleotides: TGTGCCATCAGCCAGAACTATAGGGGACAGGGACAAGAGACCCAGTACTTC. The encoded protein is CAISQNYRGQGQETQYF.

V is TRBV18 and J is TRBJ1-1; no clear D gene. Germline values: CDR1 KGHSH, CDR2 LQKENI. Trimming took off 2 bases at V and 1 base at J, with 14 bases between the two ends. This CDR3 contains 16 residues. CDR3 sequence: CASSPNVYLRNTEAFF. The CDR3 DNA follows: TGTGCCAGCTCACCAAACGTTTACCTAAGGAACACTGAAGCTTTCTTT.

The rearrangement uses TRBV5-1 and TRBJ2-2; TRBD2 matches at 14 bases. J lost 6 bases, V lost 3 bases, and 4 bases had no gene match. This CDR3 spans 16 amino acids. Germline loops: CDR1 SGHRS, CDR2 YFSETQ. This chain's CDR3 is CASSYGTSGGPGELFF. Here the CDR3 DNA reads TGCGCCAGCAGCTACGGGACTAGCGGGGGCCCCGGGGAGCTGTTTTTT. The complete variable domain, with remaining parts taken from reference TRBV5-1 and TRBJ2-2, reads KAGVTQTPRYLIKTRGQQVTLSCSPISGHRSVSWYQQTPGQGLQFLFEYFSETQRNKGNFPGRFSGRQFSNSRSEMNVSTLELGDSALYLCASSYGTSGGPGELFFGEGSRLTVL.

The J gene is TRBJ1-5, the V gene TRBV14, with D unclear. CDR1 is SGHDN, CDR2 FVKESK, per germline. There are 12 residues in the CDR3. V dropped 2 bases and J dropped 7 bases, with 6 bases sitting between them. The CDR3: CASSQKNQPQHF. CDR3 DNA: TGTGCCAGCAGCCAAAAGAACCAGCCCCAGCATTTT.

DNA for the CDR3: TGTGCCAGCAGTTTACTCGGGACAGGGGGTTGGAGCTACACCTTC. Amino acids: CASSLLGTGGWSYTF. This chain uses TRBV27 with TRBJ1-2; 11 nucleotides agree with TRBD1. Germline loops: CDR1 MNHEY, CDR2 SMNVEV (reference sequence). There are 15 residues in the CDR3. Losses at the gene ends were 2 bases for V and 9 bases for J; bases not matched to a gene: 8.

The chain recombines TRBV11-2 with TRBJ1-1; D gene ambiguous. Trimming took off 2 bases at V and 1 base at J, with 17 bases between the two ends. Germline lookup yields CDR1 SGHAT and CDR2 FQNNGV. The CDR3 has 17 amino acids. The CDR3 DNA follows: TGTGCCAGCAGCTTATGGAGCAGGCCGAACCCGAACACTGAAGCTTTCTTT. This encodes CASSLWSRPNPNTEAFF.

Regarding this clonotype: This may be a read error, as it is one base from a much larger clone. The chain joins TRBV7-6 to TRBJ1-6; the D is unclear. This CDR3 is 14 amino acids long. Trimming left V 4 bases short and J 8 bases short, with 12 bases between. Looked up from germline, CDR1 is SGHVS and CDR2 is FNYEAQ. CDR3 coding DNA: TGTGCCAGCAGCTACTGGGATCAGCATTCACCCCTCCACTTT. This gives the protein CASSYWDQHSPLHF.

As concerns this clonotype: This may stem from a read error, because a much larger clone lies one nucleotide away. J is TRBJ1-1 and V is TRBV27; D not certain. The ends were cut back, 6 bases at V and 0 bases at J, with 14 bases in the middle. CDR1 and CDR2 from the germline V gene are MNHEY and SMNVEV (reference sequence). This CDR3 comprises 15 residues. In nucleotides, the CDR3 is TGTGCCAGCAGCCTTCCGAGGAGCATGAACACTGAAGCTTTCTTT. The encoded protein is CASSLPRSMNTEAFF.

This clonotype was seen only a few times. Here the CDR3 reads CASSPSPFSGQEVDTQYF. The CDR3 bases are TGTGCCAGCAGCCCGAGTCCCTTTAGCGGACAAGAGGTAGATACGCAGTATTTT. The chain employs TRBV7-9 and TRBJ2-3; weak D call: TRBD2 (6 bases). Trimming stripped 5 bases from V and 5 bases from J, with 26 bases between. The CDR3 loop spans 18 amino acids. Germline CDR1 and CDR2: SEHNR and FQNEAQ (reference sequence).

This clonotype was counted ten times or more. The chain is built from TRBV7-8 and TRBJ2-2; tentative D call: TRBD2 (5 bases). Per the germline V gene, CDR1 is SGHVS and CDR2 is FQNEAQ. This CDR3 spans 14 amino acids. V gave up 5 bases and J gave up 2 bases, with 9 bases separating them. CDR3 region: CASSPPSNTGELFF. The CDR3 DNA sequence: TGTGCCAGCAGCCCTCCTAGCAACACCGGGGAGCTGTTTTTT.

The CDR3 spells CASSQTGSNEQFF. The CDR3 nucleotides read TGCGCCAGCAGCCAAACAGGGTCCAATGAGCAGTTCTTC. The chain is built from TRBV4-1 and TRBJ2-1, with D perhaps matching TRBD1 (6 bases). Germline V gene lookup returns CDR1 MGHRA and CDR2 YSYEKL. V lost 2 bases and J 6 bases, leaving 8 bases between the germline ends. The CDR3 loop spans 13 amino acids.

This chain connects TRBV9 to TRBJ1-2; D is uncertain. Per the germline V gene, CDR1 is SGDLS and CDR2 is YYNGEE. The CDR3 is made up of 11 amino acids. Trimming took off 3 bases at V and 7 bases at J, with 7 bases between the two ends. CDR3 nucleotides: TGTGCCAGCAGCGGCCGGGGTGGCTACACCTTC. Protein product: CASSGRGGYTF.

The chain has TRBV2 and TRBJ2-1; D perhaps matches TRBD2 (6 bases). Germline V gives CDR1 SNHLY, CDR2 FYNNEI. V was shortened by 5 bases and J by 0 bases, with 14 bases between the two germline ends. The CDR3 spans 16 residues. The CDR3 DNA follows: TGTGCCAGCAGTAAAGGGCGGGAACCCTCCTACAATGAGCAGTTCTTC. Amino acid sequence: CASSKGREPSYNEQFF.

This clonotype was seen more than once but under ten times. V gene TRBV2 combines with J gene TRBJ2-1; tentatively, D is TRBD1 or TRBD2 (5 bases each). The CDR3 totals 15 residues. Germline V gene sequence: CDR1 SNHLY, CDR2 FYNNEI. The V gene lost 4 bases and the J gene lost 9 bases, with 19 bases spanning the gap. The CDR3 DNA reads as TGTGCCAGCAGTGTCCCCGGGACGTCCGAAAGTGAGCAGTTCTTC. As protein: CASSVPGTSESEQFF.

The chain joins TRBV6-8 to TRBJ2-5; no definite D call. Per the germline V gene, CDR1 is MNHGY and CDR2 is SAAAGT. This CDR3 spans 14 amino acids. Trimming removed 2 bases at V and 5 bases at J, with 12 bases between. The CDR3 region is CASSYTQGWETQYF. CDR3 sequence (DNA): TGTGCCAGCAGTTACACCCAAGGATGGGAGACCCAGTACTTC.

The V call is TRBV10-3, the J call TRBJ1-3, with D tentatively TRBD1 (5 bases). Trimming removed 10 bases at V and 6 bases at J, with 28 bases between. CDR3 size: 17 residues. The germline V gene encodes CDR1 ENHRY and CDR2 SYGVKD. The DNA for the CDR3 is TGTGCCACACAAGACAGTGGGGAGGGAAGGTCCGAAAACACCATATATTTT. This gives the protein CATQDSGEGRSENTIYF.

The table lists this clonotype with many counts. The V call is TRBV6-2 or TRBV6-3, the J call TRBJ2-7, with D tentatively TRBD1 (6 bases). Trimming left V 6 bases short and J 0 bases short, with 15 bases between. The V gene's germline CDR1 is MNHEY and CDR2 SVGEGT. The CDR3 contains 15 residues. CDR3 bases: TGTGCCAGCAGCCCTCCAGGGGCGAGCTCCTACGAGCAGTACGTC. It specifies CASSPPGASSYEQYV.

The chain has TRBV7-3 and TRBJ2-7; 8 bases fit TRBD1. The CDR3 spans 14 residues. The germline V gene has CDR1 SGHTA and CDR2 FQGTGA. V was pared by 5 bases and J by 4 bases, with 7 bases of the junction left unmatched. The CDR3 sequence: CASSHPTGVYEQYF. CDR3 DNA sequence: TGTGCCAGCAGCCACCCGACAGGGGTTTACGAGCAGTACTTC.

The rearrangement uses TRBV10-3 and TRBJ2-7, with D possibly matching TRBD2 (6 bases). The CDR3 totals 15 residues. Germline lookup yields CDR1 ENHRY and CDR2 SYGVKD. V lost 3 bases and J lost 1, with 13 bases in between. The CDR3 loop reads CAISEPQEGSYEQYF. Written as DNA, the CDR3 is TGTGCCATCAGTGAACCACAGGAGGGTTCCTACGAGCAGTACTTC.

Ten or more counts support this clonotype. This chain's CDR3 is CATSSRERYGYTF. The CDR3 DNA sequence: TGTGCCACCAGCAGCAGAGAGCGGTATGGCTACACCTTC. The chain is built from TRBV15 and TRBJ1-2; D unclear. V lost 3 bases and J 5 bases, leaving 10 bases between the germline ends. Germline loops: CDR1 LNHNV, CDR2 YYDKDF (reference sequence). CDR3 length: 13 residues.

This clonotype was counted between two and nine times. The V call is TRBV28, the J call TRBJ1-1; possible D gene TRBD1, 5 bases. Germline CDR1 reads MDHEN; CDR2 reads SYDVKM. The germline V and J ends were trimmed by 3 bases and 0 bases, with 17 bases remaining between them. This CDR3 is built from 17 residues. CDR3 DNA: TGTGCCAGCAGTTTCGAGCCAGGGATCCTGGTGAACACTGAAGCTTTCTTT. Translation: CASSFEPGILVNTEAFF.

Ten or more counts support this clonotype. The chain is built from TRBV7-8 and TRBJ2-7; the D gene could be TRBD1 or TRBD2 (6 bases each). The germline V gene encodes CDR1 SGHVS and CDR2 FQNEAQ. This CDR3 spans 13 amino acids. Trimming cost V 7 bases and J 2 bases, with 12 bases left between them. For the CDR3, the DNA is TGTGCCAGCAATTTGGGGGGCACCTACGAGCAGTACTTC. Protein sequence: CASNLGGTYEQYF.

The genes are TRBV7-3 and TRBJ1-1; a weak D match, TRBD1 (5 bases). Germline loops: CDR1 SGHTA, CDR2 FQGTGA. The CDR3 has 14 amino acids. V lost 0 bases to trimming and J lost 5 bases, with 10 bases between them. In nucleotides, the CDR3 is TGTGCCAGCAGCTTAACAGGGGCGAGGACTGAAGCTTTCTTT. Residues: CASSLTGARTEAFF.

This clonotype was seen a few times. The V gene is TRBV5-1, the J gene TRBJ2-7; 9 bases map to TRBD1. CDR3 length: 16 residues. In germline, CDR1 is SGHRS, CDR2 YFSETQ. Germline trimming cut 4 bases from V and 2 bases from J; bases unmatched to any gene: 10. The CDR3 loop is CASSNLGTGIPYEQYF. The CDR3 DNA sequence: TGCGCCAGCAGCAACCTAGGGACAGGGATCCCCTACGAGCAGTACTTC.